This T cell receptor (beta chain) was sequenced during a study of blood T cell repertoires in COVID-19. Across the whole study: The analysed material was cDNA or gDNA that came from T cells, B-cell-depleted T cells, or PBMCs.

The count of this clone is one. In the original workflow: Scientists estimated how many nucleated cells there were by amplifying reference gene primers. Profiling relied on immunoSEQ multiplex PCR, and the TCRdb table lists in-frame clones only, not all of them. The DNA gave D and trimming, while V, J and clone size come from that table. The sample shows more than 200,000 clones, about 85% of them seen only once. The sequence came from a man aged 65-85 years with acute or convalescent COVID-19. The sample was peripheral blood.

The CDR3 loop is CASSQNNEQFF. The CDR3 coding sequence is TGTGCCAGCAGCCAGAACAATGAGCAGTTCTTC. The rearrangement links TRBV5-4 to TRBJ2-1; D is ambiguous. V dropped 4 bases and J dropped 5 bases, with 4 bases sitting between them. This CDR3 contains 11 residues. Germline V gene lookup returns CDR1 SGHNT and CDR2 YYREEE (reference sequence).